This TCR beta chain was identified in a study of T cells in localized non-small cell lung cancer. Profiling relied on immunoSEQ multiplex PCR, and the TCRdb table lists in-frame clones only, not all of them. The sample records around 50,000 clones, roughly 89% being singletons. General study findings and limits: Analysis by sequencing included only one tumor region, so heterogeneity remains possible. Increased T cell density in blood showed an association with longer overall survival.

This clone appeared a few times. Its antigen is unknown. Sequences were derived from peripheral blood, sampled before any cancer treatment. This TCR was sampled from a woman aged 35-75 years with stage I lung adenocarcinoma.

CDR3 DNA: TGCGCCAGCAGCCTGAACCCCACCAACTCCCTTCGTGCCCGGGGGAACAATGAGCAGTTCTTC. It is translated as CASSLNPTNSLRARGNNEQFF. The gene calls are TRBV5-1 and TRBJ2-1, with a weak D call TRBD2 (6 bases). Germline CDR1 reads SGHRS; CDR2 reads YFSETQ. The CDR3 spans 21 residues. The V gene lost 4 bases and the J gene lost 5 bases, with 34 bases spanning the gap. Using reference TRBV5-1 and TRBJ2-1 for the parts outside the CDR3, the full variable domain is KAGVTQTPRYLIKTRGQQVTLSCSPISGHRSVSWYQQTPGQGLQFLFEYFSETQRNKGNFPGRFSGRQFSNSRSEMNVSTLELGDSALYLCASSLNPTNSLRARGNNEQFFGPGTRLTVL.